The present T cell receptor beta chain was sequenced within a study of cytomegalovirus exposure and HLA in healthy donors. Across the whole study: In terms of ancestry, the Caucasian-associated cluster contained 80% to 90% of the roughly 400 genotyped donors.

PCR employed 60 Vbeta and 13 Jbeta primers. Sequenced by immunoSEQ multiplex PCR; TCRdb stores in-frame clones only, minus some. Here the sample spans 200,000 or so clones, approximately 80% being singletons. The sequenced sample consisted of PBMCs. The sequence derives from a girl aged 2 to 9 in good health and CMV-seronegative.

CDR3 nucleotide sequence: TGTGCCAGCAGCTTAGTTCTAGCGGGGGACCTCAATGAGCAGTTCTTC. This codes for CASSLVLAGDLNEQFF. The J gene is TRBJ2-1, the V gene TRBV13, with TRBD2 matching 10 bases. The CDR3 is made up of 16 amino acids. V trimming: 1 base; J trimming: 6 bases; junction bases outside the gene matches: 6. Germline CDR1 and CDR2: PRHDT and FYEKMQ (reference sequence).